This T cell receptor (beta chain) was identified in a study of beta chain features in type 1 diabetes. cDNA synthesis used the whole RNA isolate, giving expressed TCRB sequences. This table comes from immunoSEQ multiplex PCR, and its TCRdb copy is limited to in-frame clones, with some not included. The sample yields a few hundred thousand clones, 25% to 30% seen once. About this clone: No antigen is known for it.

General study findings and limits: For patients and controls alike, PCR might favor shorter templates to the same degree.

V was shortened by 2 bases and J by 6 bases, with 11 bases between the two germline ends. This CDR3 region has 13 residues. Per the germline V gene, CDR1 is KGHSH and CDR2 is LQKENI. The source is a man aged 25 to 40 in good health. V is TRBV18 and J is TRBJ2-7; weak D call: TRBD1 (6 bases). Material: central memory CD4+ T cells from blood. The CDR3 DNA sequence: TGTGCCAGCTCACCAGCAACAGGGTCCGAGCAGTACTTC. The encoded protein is CASSPATGSEQYF.